This T cell receptor beta chain is drawn from a study of CD8 T cells in Susac syndrome. The CDR3 totals 12 residues. Germline V CDR1 and CDR2: MNHEY, SVGAGI. The V gene lost 8 bases and the J gene lost 7 bases, with 12 bases spanning the gap. After extraction with the RNeasy kit, roughly 0.5 to 1 ug of the RNA was reverse transcribed using random hexamers. TCRdb independently ran MiXCR on the immunoSEQ multiplex PCR reads; one entry per CDR3 protein. Among about 120,000 distinct CDR3 sequences listed, 90% to 95% were seen once. From blood CD8+ and CD4+ T cells, TCR beta sequences were generated. Material: CD4+ T cells from PBMCs. This receptor was taken from a human donor in good health. The rearrangement joins TRBV6-5 to TRBJ1-5; D unclear. CDR3 nucleotides: TGTGCCAGCTCGAACCGGGAACAGCCCCAGCATTTT. It encodes CASSNREQPQHF.